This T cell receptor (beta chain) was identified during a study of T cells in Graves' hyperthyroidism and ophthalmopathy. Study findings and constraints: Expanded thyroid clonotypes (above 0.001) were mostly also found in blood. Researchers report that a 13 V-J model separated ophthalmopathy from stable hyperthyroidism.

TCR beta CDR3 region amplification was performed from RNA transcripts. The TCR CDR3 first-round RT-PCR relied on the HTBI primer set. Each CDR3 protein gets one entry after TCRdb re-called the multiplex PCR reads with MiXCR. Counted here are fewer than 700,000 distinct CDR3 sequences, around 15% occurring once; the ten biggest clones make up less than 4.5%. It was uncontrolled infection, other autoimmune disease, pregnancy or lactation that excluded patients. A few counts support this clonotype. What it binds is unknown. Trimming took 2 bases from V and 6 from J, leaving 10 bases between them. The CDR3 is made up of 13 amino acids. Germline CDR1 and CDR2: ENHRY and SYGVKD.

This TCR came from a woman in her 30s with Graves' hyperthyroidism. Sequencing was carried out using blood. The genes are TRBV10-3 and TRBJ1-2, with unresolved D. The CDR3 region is CAISEQEFNGYTF. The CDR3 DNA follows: TGTGCCATCAGTGAGCAGGAATTCAATGGCTACACCTTC.